This passage covers 7 T cell receptor beta chains from one sample sequenced in a study of Graves' ophthalmopathy and Graves' hyperthyroidism. RNA transcripts served as template for amplifying TCR beta CDR3 sequences. HTBI primers were used in a first-round RT-PCR, which preceded a second-round multiplex PCR. A single record per CDR3 protein comes from TCRdb applying MiXCR to the multiplex PCR reads. The sample records approximately 700,000 distinct CDR3 sequences, about 40% being singletons. What was sequenced was peripheral blood. The receptors derive from an adult man with Graves' ophthalmopathy.

The V call is TRBV12-3 or TRBV12-4, the J call TRBJ1-1; D unresolved. The V and J ends lost 7 bases and 1 base respectively, with 16 bases between them. The CDR3 is 15 residues long. The chain's CDR3 is CASTIPRPQNTEAFF. CDR3 sequence (DNA): TGTGCCAGCACCATCCCCAGGCCCCAGAACACTGAAGCTTTCTTT.

This clonotype was seen repeatedly, ten times or more. The chain recombines TRBV27 with TRBJ1-2, with TRBD1 matching 7 bases. CDR3 length: 14 amino acids. Germline-derived CDR1 and CDR2 are MNHEY and SMNVEV (reference sequence). J was trimmed by 4 bases and V by 5 bases; bases with no gene match: 7. This CDR3 reads CASSRDSTIYGYTF. In DNA form, the CDR3 reads TGTGCCAGCAGTCGGGACAGCACTATCTATGGCTACACCTTC.

This clonotype was detected only once. The V gene is TRBV7-9, the J gene TRBJ1-5; a possible D gene is TRBD1 (6 bases). The germline gives CDR1 SEHNR, CDR2 FQNEAQ (reference sequence). The CDR3 runs to 17 residues. The V end lost 1 base, the J end lost 0 bases, and 13 bases lay between the germline ends. CDR3 bases: TGTGCCAGCAGCTTAGTAGGGGACACCGATAGCAATCAGCCCCAGCATTTT. This gives the protein CASSLVGDTDSNQPQHF.

J is TRBJ1-2 and V is TRBV29-1; 7 bases agree with TRBD1. V lost 8 bases, J lost 8 bases, and 14 bases stayed unmatched. In germline, CDR1 is SQVTM, CDR2 ANQGSEA. The CDR3 runs 13 residues. The CDR3 loop reads CSLDTGAAAGYTF. The DNA of the CDR3 is TGCAGCTTAGACACAGGGGCGGCGGCGGGCTACACCTTC.

V is TRBV5-1 and J is TRBJ2-7; D is unclear. Germline V gene data show CDR1 as SGHRS and CDR2 as YFSETQ. The CDR3 is 13 residues long. V was trimmed by 0 bases and J by 6 bases, leaving 10 bases between them. The CDR3 loop is CASSLGTVGEQYF. The CDR3, as DNA: TGCGCCAGCAGCTTGGGCACAGTAGGCGAGCAGTACTTC.

The chain combines TRBV10-3 with TRBJ2-2; D is perhaps TRBD1 (6 bases). Trimming left V 10 bases short and J 5 bases short, with 17 bases between. CDR1 is ENHRY, CDR2 SYGVKD, per germline. This CDR3 has 14 residues. CDR3 bases: TGTGCCAGCAGATTACAGGGTCGGACCGGGGAGCTGTTTTTT. Residues: CASRLQGRTGELFF.

The chain employs TRBV25-1 and TRBJ1-3; unclear D gene. This CDR3 is 12 amino acids long. The germline V and J ends were trimmed by 6 bases and 7 bases, with 10 bases remaining between them. Germline V gene lookup returns CDR1 MGHDK and CDR2 SYGVNS. CDR3 residues: CASRTVRNTIYF. CDR3 nucleotides: TGTGCCAGCAGGACCGTCCGGAACACCATATATTTT.